Below, one T cell receptor beta chain is given with its context. As yet, its antigen is unknown. CD8+ and CD4+ T cells from blood underwent TCR beta sequencing. Both CD4+ and CD8+ T cells were negatively isolated, and TEMRA cells underwent FACS enrichment. Germline V gene sequence: CDR1 MGHDK, CDR2 SYGVNS. The CDR3 contains 15 residues. V lost 4 bases to trimming and J lost 4 bases, with 14 bases between them. This entry comes from a study of CD8 T cells in Susac syndrome. Study observations and caveats: It was acknowledged in the study that its TCR sequencing and HLA analysis involved a relatively small number of individuals.

RNA totalling about 0.5 to 1 ug underwent reverse transcription with random hexamers. The method of amplification for TCR beta CDR3 was immunoSEQ multiplex PCR, covering 54 Vbeta and 13 Jbeta. TCRdb re-called the immunoSEQ multiplex PCR reads through MiXCR, storing one row per CDR3 protein. Of about 130,000 distinct CDR3 sequences listed, about 95% were seen once; the top ten hold around 0.12%. The chain employs TRBV25-1 and TRBJ1-5, with D possibly matching TRBD1 (5 bases). This TCR was recovered from a human donor in good health. The specimen sequenced was CD4+ T cells from PBMCs. CDR3 DNA: TGTGCCAGCAGTGGGTTGGTGGGGGGGAATCAGCCCCAGCATTTT. This codes for CASSGLVGGNQPQHF.